This T cell receptor (beta chain) is drawn from a study of identical twins. Only a few counts were recorded for this clonotype. Each CDR3 protein is one row after TCRdb ran MiXCR on the 5' RACE reads. The table shows about 530,000 distinct CDR3 sequences, with roughly 15% occurring only once. V dropped 4 bases and J dropped 5; count of bases not matched to a gene: 18. The CDR3 has 18 amino acids. CDR1 is MGHRA, CDR2 YSYEKL, per germline. These data also featured in a second study, about yellow fever vaccine responses in identical twins.

This receptor was identified in a woman younger than 30 in good health. V usage is TRBV4-1 and J usage is TRBJ2-3; TRBD1 matches 7 bases. Material for sequencing was CD4+ T cells sorted from blood. This chain's CDR3 is CASSRAPTGESSGDTQYF. The DNA for the CDR3 is TGCGCCAGCAGCCGGGCCCCCACAGGGGAATCGAGTGGAGATACGCAGTATTTT.